This TCR beta chain was sequenced during a study of T cells in localized non-small cell lung cancer. Study-wide results and caveats: Greater blood T cell density accompanied longer overall survival. Adjacent lung held a median 57 of the top 100 tumor clones.

Note on this clone: Its antigen is not known.

Assay: immunoSEQ multiplex PCR; the TCRdb copy retains only in-frame clones and omits some. This sample has tens of thousands of clones, with just under 85% found just once. The CDR3 is 18 amino acids. V gave up 4 bases and J gave up 1 base; unmatched junction bases: 11. From germline, CDR1 is SGHVS and CDR2 FNYEAQ. Specimen: peripheral blood, collected before any cancer treatment. The TCR originated in a female donor at least 60 years old with stage I lung adenocarcinoma. The chain recombines TRBV7-6 with TRBJ2-2, with TRBD2 matching 8 bases. CDR3 amino acids: CASSYSAAGGLNTGELFF. CDR3 in DNA: TGTGCCAGCAGCTACAGTGCCGCGGGAGGACTGAACACCGGGGAGCTGTTTTTT.